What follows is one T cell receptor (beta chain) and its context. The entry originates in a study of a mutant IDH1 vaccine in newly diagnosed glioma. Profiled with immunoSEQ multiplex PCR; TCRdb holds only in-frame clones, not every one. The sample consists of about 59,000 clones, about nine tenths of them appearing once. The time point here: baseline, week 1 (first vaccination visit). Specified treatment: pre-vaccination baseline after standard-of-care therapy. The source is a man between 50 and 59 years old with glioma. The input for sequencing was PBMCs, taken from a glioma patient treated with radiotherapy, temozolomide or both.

CDR3 bases: TGTGCCAGCTCATCAGGTTCTGGGCAGCCCCAGCATTTT. Its protein is CASSSGSGQPQHF. This sequence joins TRBV18 and TRBJ1-5; D is unclear. Germline CDR1 and CDR2: KGHSH and LQKENI. There are 13 residues in the CDR3. V was shortened by 5 bases and J by 7 bases, with 12 bases between the two germline ends.